The clone carrying this T cell receptor (beta chain) was picked up a small number of times. TCRdb keeps only in-frame clones here, not all; method: immunoSEQ multiplex PCR. Of about 340,000 clones listed, around 86% are singletons. A roughly 120-subject validation cohort, separate from the roughly 670-subject first cohort, supplied the donors. This CDR3 is 15 amino acids long. Per the germline V gene, CDR1 is SGHRS and CDR2 is YFSETQ. V was pared by 3 bases and J by 2 bases, with 6 bases of the junction left unmatched. The sample comes from a study of cytomegalovirus exposure and HLA in healthy donors. Study summary: The roughly 120 validation repertoires matched the approximately 700 first-cohort repertoires in platform, a later analysis reported.

The sample was PBMCs. The TCR was taken from a woman between 18 and 29 years old in good health and CMV-seronegative. The V gene is TRBV5-1, the J gene TRBJ2-3, with 7 nucleotides matching TRBD1. CDR3 in amino acids: CASSSRQGVTDTQYF. The CDR3 DNA follows: TGCGCCAGCAGCTCGAGACAGGGAGTCACAGATACGCAGTATTTT.